This TCR beta chain emerged from a study of blood T cell repertoires in COVID-19. Study background: Sites in the United States, Italy and Spain provided acute and convalescent COVID-19 samples. Sources were T cells, B-cell-depleted T cells, or PBMCs; the material itself was cDNA or gDNA.

From germline, CDR1 is SNHLY and CDR2 FYNNEI. Trimming removed 6 bases at V and 5 bases at J, with 10 bases between. The CDR3 runs 12 residues. The sample holds one count of this clone. As handled by the study authors: The authors estimated nucleated cell counts from reference gene primer amplification. The protocol was immunoSEQ multiplex PCR, while the TCRdb copy is restricted to in-frame clones and leaves out a portion. V and J calls and clone size follow that table, whereas D and trimming were derived from the DNA. The sample holds some 180,000 clones; 76% are singletons and the top ten take approximately 8.6%.

This receptor was taken from a woman in her fifties or sixties with active or convalescent COVID-19. The chain employs TRBV2 and TRBJ1-1, with D maybe TRBD1 (6 bases). Material: peripheral blood. The chain's CDR3 is CASRQGQTEAFF. The CDR3 DNA reads TGTGCCAGCAGACAGGGTCAAACTGAAGCTTTCTTT.